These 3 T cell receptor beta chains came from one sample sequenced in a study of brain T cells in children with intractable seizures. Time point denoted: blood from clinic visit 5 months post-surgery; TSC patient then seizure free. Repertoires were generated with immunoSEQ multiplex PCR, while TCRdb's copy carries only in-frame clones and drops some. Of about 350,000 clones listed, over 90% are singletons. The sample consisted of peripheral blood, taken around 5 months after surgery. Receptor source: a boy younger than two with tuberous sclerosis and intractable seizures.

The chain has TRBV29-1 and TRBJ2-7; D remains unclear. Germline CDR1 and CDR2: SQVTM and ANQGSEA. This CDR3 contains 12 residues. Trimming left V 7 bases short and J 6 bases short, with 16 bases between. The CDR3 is CSGALDKGEQYF. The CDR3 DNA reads TGCAGCGGCGCACTTGACAAAGGCGAGCAGTACTTC.

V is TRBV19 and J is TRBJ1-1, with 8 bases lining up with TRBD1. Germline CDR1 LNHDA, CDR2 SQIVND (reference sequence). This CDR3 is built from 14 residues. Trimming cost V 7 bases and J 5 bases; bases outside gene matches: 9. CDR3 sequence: CASTRQGMVTEAFF. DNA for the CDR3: TGTGCCAGTACCCGACAGGGGATGGTAACTGAAGCTTTCTTT.

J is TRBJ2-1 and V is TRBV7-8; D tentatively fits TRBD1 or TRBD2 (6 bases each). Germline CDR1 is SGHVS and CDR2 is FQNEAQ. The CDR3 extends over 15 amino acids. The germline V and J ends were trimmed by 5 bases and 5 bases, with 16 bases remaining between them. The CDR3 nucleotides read TGTGCCAGCAGCCCGAACAGGGCGGGGCACAATGAGCAGTTCTTC. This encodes CASSPNRAGHNEQFF.